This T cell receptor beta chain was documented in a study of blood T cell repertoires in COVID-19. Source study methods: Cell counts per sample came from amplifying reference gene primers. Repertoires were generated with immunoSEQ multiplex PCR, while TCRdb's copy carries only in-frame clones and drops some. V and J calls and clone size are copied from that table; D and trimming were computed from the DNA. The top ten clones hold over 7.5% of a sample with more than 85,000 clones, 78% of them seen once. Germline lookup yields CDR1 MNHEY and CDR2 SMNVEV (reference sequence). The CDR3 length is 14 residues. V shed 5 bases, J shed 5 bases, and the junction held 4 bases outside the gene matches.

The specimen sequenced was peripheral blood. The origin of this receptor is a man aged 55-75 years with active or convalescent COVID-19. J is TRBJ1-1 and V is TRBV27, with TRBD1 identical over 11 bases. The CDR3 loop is CASSPDRGRTEAFF. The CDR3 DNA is TGTGCCAGCAGTCCGGACAGGGGGCGAACTGAAGCTTTCTTT.